The rows below give T cell receptor beta chains drawn from one sample of a study of regulatory T cells in long-lasting Graves disease. TCRdb passed the multiplex PCR reads through MiXCR, listing each CDR3 protein once. This table holds some 430,000 distinct CDR3 sequences, roughly 21% found once. Material: peripheral blood mononuclear cells (PBMCs), obtained when the disease was refractory, from a patient treated with antithyroid drugs. These receptors were taken from a female donor with Graves disease. The CDR3 runs from the conserved cysteine through the conserved F or W. D genes are given only for firm matches. Size tells how often a clone was seen (once, few, many) or the class of an expanded clone, and some rows leave it out.

>.|TRBD1|TRBV19|TRBJ1-1
CASSIGDRRFGKAFF
TGTGCCAGTAGTATCGGGGACAGGAGATTTGGAAAAGCTTTCTTT
>many|.|TRBV12-3/TRBV12-4|TRBJ1-2
CASSLAAGAFYGYTF
TGTGCCAGCAGCCTGGCGGCAGGGGCTTTCTATGGCTACACCTTC
>many|.|TRBV28|TRBJ1-1
CASSLERGMNTEAFF
TGTGCCAGCAGTTTGGAAAGGGGCATGAACACTGAAGCTTTCTTT
>.|.|TRBV29-1|TRBJ1-5
CSVVVDSNQPQHF
TGCAGCGTTGTGGTCGATAGCAATCAGCCCCAGCATTTT
>few|.|TRBV7-9|TRBJ2-7
CASSPRRRRGEQYF
TGTGCCAGCAGCCCACGGCGCCGGCGGGGAGAGCAGTACTTC
>.|.|TRBV7-9|TRBJ2-7
CASSLQQGGHEQYF
TGTGCCAGCAGCTTACAACAGGGAGGCCACGAGCAGTACTTC
>many|.|TRBV28|TRBJ1-1
CASSLPTGMNTEAFF
TGTGCCAGCAGTCTTCCGACAGGAATGAACACTGAAGCTTTCTTT
>many|.|TRBV27|TRBJ1-6
CASSKQGSYNSPLHF
TGTGCCAGCAGCAAACAGGGATCCTATAATTCACCCCTCCACTTT
>many|.|TRBV28|TRBJ1-1
CASSGDSEAFF
TGTGCCAGCAGTGGGGACTCTGAAGCTTTCTTT
>few|.|TRBV6-1|TRBJ1-3
CASSPGFGTGNTIYF
TGTGCCAGCAGCCCAGGGTTTGGTACTGGAAACACCATATATTTT
>many|.|TRBV28|TRBJ2-5
CASRGSGKQETQYF
TGTGCCAGCAGAGGGTCGGGGAAACAAGAGACCCAGTACTTC
>few|.|TRBV5-1|TRBJ2-7
CASSPPIGGREQYF
TGCGCCAGCAGCCCACCGATTGGGGGGCGCGAGCAGTACTTC
>few|.|TRBV7-2|TRBJ2-5
CASDSGSGTQYF
TGTGCCAGCGACTCGGGGTCGGGGACCCAGTACTTC
>.|TRBD2|TRBV5-4|TRBJ2-7
CASSSSGGPIEQYF
TGTGCCAGCAGCTCGTCGGGAGGGCCGATCGAGCAGTACTTC
>few|.|TRBV7-2|TRBJ1-3
CASSLEAFGNTIYF
TGTGCCAGCAGCTTAGAGGCTTTTGGAAACACCATATATTTT
>many|TRBD1|TRBV2|TRBJ1-2
CASKQGQGANYGYTF
TGTGCCAGCAAACAAGGGCAGGGGGCGAACTATGGCTACACCTTC
>.|.|TRBV6-9|TRBJ1-2
CASSYRLQQGYGYTF
TGTGCCAGCAGTTATCGCTTGCAACAGGGCTATGGCTACACCTTC
>.|.|TRBV7-9|TRBJ2-7
CASTEETGDEQYF
TGTGCCAGCACCGAAGAGACAGGAGACGAGCAGTACTTC
>few|TRBD1|TRBV30|TRBJ1-1
CAWGTGANTEAFF
TGTGCCTGGGGGACAGGGGCGAACACTGAAGCTTTCTTT
>few|TRBD1|TRBV25-1|TRBJ2-7
CASSDPGGQGGYEQYF
TGTGCCAGCAGTGACCCGGGGGGACAGGGGGGCTACGAGCAGTACTTC
>.|TRBD2|TRBV7-3|TRBJ2-3
CASSPGTSGRALDTQYF
TGTGCCAGCAGCCCCGGGACTAGCGGGAGGGCCTTAGATACGCAGTATTTT
>many|.|TRBV12-3/TRBV12-4|TRBJ2-1
CASRPHGSRRINEQFF
TGTGCCAGCAGACCTCATGGTAGCCGGAGAATCAATGAGCAGTTCTTC
>many|.|TRBV5-4|TRBJ1-1
CASSQIQNTEAFF
TGTGCCAGCAGCCAAATTCAGAACACTGAAGCTTTCTTT
>many|TRBD1|TRBV12-3/TRBV12-4|TRBJ1-4
CASSPGGQNEKLFF
TGTGCCAGCAGTCCAGGGGGCCAGAATGAAAAACTGTTTTTT
>.|.|TRBV4-2|TRBJ1-5
CASSQVAGYVNQPQHF
TGTGCCAGCAGCCAAGTGGCGGGATACGTCAATCAGCCCCAGCATTTT
>few|TRBD2|TRBV28|TRBJ2-3
CASSFSSGIGTDTQYF
TGTGCCAGCAGTTTCTCTAGCGGGATCGGCACAGATACGCAGTATTTT
>few|.|TRBV9|TRBJ1-3
CASSPRAADSGNTIYF
TGTGCCAGCAGCCCTCGGGCCGCGGACTCTGGAAACACCATATATTTT
>.|.|TRBV14|TRBJ2-7
CASSPRAGLYEQYF
TGTGCCAGCAGCCCCCGGGCAGGGTTGTACGAGCAGTACTTC
>.|.|TRBV5-5|TRBJ2-5
CASSIQVVEETQYF
TGTGCCAGCAGCATACAGGTGGTGGAGGAGACCCAGTACTTC
>many|.|TRBV27|TRBJ2-7
CASSDTPYYPEQYF
TGTGCCAGCAGTGATACCCCCTACTACCCGGAGCAGTACTTC
>few|TRBD1|TRBV9|TRBJ2-7
CASSGLSRGLFYEQYF
TGTGCCAGCAGCGGACTTTCAAGGGGGCTATTCTACGAGCAGTACTTC
>many|.|TRBV5-5|TRBJ1-4
CASSLLGGVGFNEKLFF
TGTGCCAGCAGCTTGCTAGGCGGAGTCGGGTTTAATGAAAAACTGTTTTTT
>many|TRBD2|TRBV27|TRBJ2-7
CASSLSGGSREQYF
TGTGCCAGCAGTTTATCGGGGGGGTCGCGCGAGCAGTACTTC
>.|TRBD2|TRBV29-1|TRBJ2-5
CSVLGGSETQYF
TGCAGCGTCCTCGGCGGGAGTGAGACCCAGTACTTC
>many|.|TRBV5-1|TRBJ1-2
CASSLRPKNYGYTF
TGCGCCAGCAGCTTAAGACCGAAGAACTATGGCTACACCTTC
>many|TRBD1|TRBV28|TRBJ2-7
CASNVGQAIYEQYF
TGTGCCAGCAATGTCGGACAGGCTATCTACGAGCAGTACTTC
>.|.|TRBV10-3|TRBJ2-3
CAISERSSGSTDTQYF
TGTGCCATCAGTGAGCGGAGTAGCGGAAGCACAGATACGCAGTATTTT
>.|TRBD1|TRBV4-1|TRBJ2-5
CASSPTYKQGEETQYF
TGCGCCAGCAGCCCAACATATAAACAGGGGGAAGAGACCCAGTACTTC
>few|.|TRBV25-1|TRBJ1-3
CASSDLGGSGNTIYF
TGTGCCAGCAGTGACCTAGGGGGCTCTGGAAACACCATATATTTT
>many|.|TRBV6-2/TRBV6-3|TRBJ1-4
CASSSPDSNVNEKLFF
TGTGCCAGCAGCTCTCCCGACAGCAACGTTAATGAAAAACTGTTTTTT
>.|TRBD1|TRBV28|TRBJ1-2
CASSPPGQGRNYGYTF
TGTGCCAGCAGTCCCCCCGGACAGGGACGTAACTATGGCTACACCTTC
>few|.|TRBV3-1|TRBJ1-1
CASSPGSAEAFF
TGTGCCAGCAGCCCCGGGTCTGCTGAAGCTTTCTTT
>many|TRBD2|TRBV7-8|TRBJ2-7
CASSDRSGRGEYSYEQYF
TGTGCCAGCAGCGATAGGAGCGGGAGAGGCGAATACTCCTACGAGCAGTACTTC
>many|.|TRBV10-3|TRBJ2-5
CAISESGGGKETQYF
TGTGCCATCAGTGAGTCGGGGGGAGGAAAAGAGACCCAGTACTTC